Below are 20 T cell receptor beta chains sequenced from a single sample in a study of blood T cell repertoires in COVID-19. Clones were sequenced by immunoSEQ multiplex PCR, and TCRdb holds only the in-frame ones, with some missing. The profile shows around 140,000 clones, 80% to 90% of them singletons. The specimen sequenced was peripheral blood. The source of these receptors is a woman aged 45-59 years with acute or convalescent COVID-19.

The genes are TRBV19 and TRBJ2-1; TRBD2 might be the D (6 bases). The CDR3 runs to 12 residues. Looked up from germline, CDR1 is LNHDA and CDR2 is SQIVND (reference sequence). This CDR3 is CAGTRPYNEQFF. CDR3 sequence (DNA): TGTGCGGGGACTCGTCCCTACAATGAGCAGTTCTTC. Combining the CDR3 with reference TRBV19 and TRBJ2-1 gives the whole variable domain DGGITQSPKYLFRKEGQNVTLSCEQNLNHDAMYWYRQDPGQGLRLIYYSQIVNDFQKGDIAEGYSVSREKKESFPLTVTSAQKNPTAFYLCAGTRPYNEQFFGPGTRLTVL.

DNA for the CDR3: TGTGCCAGTAGTGACAGGGGGCTAGGGACTGAAGCTTTCTTT. It is translated as CASSDRGLGTEAFF. The chain is built from TRBV19 and TRBJ1-1; 10 bases are a match to TRBD1. CDR1 is LNHDA, CDR2 SQIVND, per germline (reference sequence). The CDR3 has 14 amino acids. The J segment lost 5 bases and the V segment lost 5 bases, leaving 5 bases of the junction unmatched. The variable domain in full, with the rest retrieved from reference TRBV19 and TRBJ1-1, is DGGITQSPKYLFRKEGQNVTLSCEQNLNHDAMYWYRQDPGQGLRLIYYSQIVNDFQKGDIAEGYSVSREKKESFPLTVTSAQKNPTAFYLCASSDRGLGTEAFFGQGTRLTVV.

The chain employs TRBV19 and TRBJ2-1, with TRBD1 identical over 7 bases. The CDR3 runs 17 residues. Germline V gives CDR1 LNHDA, CDR2 SQIVND (reference sequence). Trimming cost V 5 bases and J 2 bases; bases outside gene matches: 12. Written as DNA, the CDR3 is TGTGCCAGTAGTCAAACTGGGACAGCCCATCCCTACAATGAGCAGTTCTTC. It codes for CASSQTGTAHPYNEQFF.

The chain employs TRBV4-2 and TRBJ1-4; 10 positions match TRBD1. CDR3 length: 13 residues. From germline, CDR1 is LGHNA and CDR2 YNFKEQ. J gave up 7 bases and V 5 bases, and 1 base lay outside the gene matches. CDR3 coding DNA: TGTGCCAGCAGCGGGGACAGGGGTGAAAAACTGTTTTTT. Its protein is CASSGDRGEKLFF.

The chain carries TRBV13 and TRBJ1-5; no clear D gene. The CDR3 is made up of 14 amino acids. V was cut by 4 bases and J by 2 bases, with 9 bases left in between. CDR1 is PRHDT, CDR2 FYEKMQ, per germline (reference sequence). The CDR3 DNA is TGTGCCAGCAGCTCCCGGCGGCGCAATCAGCCCCAGCATTTT. Amino acids: CASSSRRRNQPQHF.

The V call is TRBV2, the J call TRBJ1-2; the D is unclear. V lost 5 bases, J lost 4 bases, and 5 bases lay in between. The CDR3 has 11 amino acids. The germline V gene encodes CDR1 SNHLY and CDR2 FYNNEI. The CDR3 spells CASSNIYGYTF. The CDR3 region has the DNA TGTGCCAGCAGTAACATCTATGGCTACACCTTC.

This chain links TRBV27 with TRBJ2-5, with D possibly matching TRBD2 (6 bases). The CDR3 runs 16 residues. V was shortened by 4 bases and J by 1 base, with 16 bases between the two germline ends. Germline CDR1 reads MNHEY; CDR2 reads SMNVEV (reference sequence). The CDR3 region has the DNA TGTGCCAGCAGTTACCTCTCTAGCGCGGCCCAAGAGACCCAGTACTTC. Protein sequence: CASSYLSSAAQETQYF.

The chain carries TRBV10-3 and TRBJ2-7; 7 bases fit TRBD2. The V gene end was trimmed by 0 bases and the J gene end by 4 bases; junction bases not matched to a gene: 9. This CDR3 comprises 16 residues. In germline, CDR1 is ENHRY, CDR2 SYGVKD. DNA of the CDR3: TGTGCCATCAGTGAGTCGGCGGGGGAAGGGGTTTACGAGCAGTACTTC. Translated: CAISESAGEGVYEQYF.

This chain uses TRBV7-6 with TRBJ2-1, with 11 nucleotides matching TRBD2. The V segment lost 4 bases and the J segment 4 bases; nucleotides outside the gene matches: 12. The CDR3 loop spans 18 amino acids. The germline V gene has CDR1 SGHVS and CDR2 FNYEAQ. CDR3 loop: CASSSALTSGEFYNEQFF. The CDR3 region has the DNA TGTGCCAGCAGCTCCGCCTTGACTAGCGGGGAGTTTTACAATGAGCAGTTCTTC. The full variable domain, in which reference TRBV7-6 and TRBJ2-1 provide the parts outside the CDR3, is GAGVSQSPRYKVTKRGQDVALRCDPISGHVSLYWYRQALGQGPEFLTYFNYEAQQDKSGLPNDRFSAERPEGSISTLTIQRTEQRDSAMYRCASSSALTSGEFYNEQFFGPGTRLTVL.

V is TRBV5-8 and J is TRBJ1-5; tentatively, D is TRBD1 (6 bases). The CDR3 is 15 residues long. Between the trimmed V and J ends, which lost 4 bases and 4 bases, there was a span of 15 bases. Germline values: CDR1 SGHTS, CDR2 YDEGEE. CDR3 region: CASSHTNRENQPQHF. In DNA form, the CDR3 reads TGTGCCAGCAGCCATACAAACAGGGAGAATCAGCCCCAGCATTTT.

This sequence joins TRBV19 and TRBJ2-7; D is perhaps TRBD2 (7 bases). Germline V gives CDR1 LNHDA, CDR2 SQIVND (reference sequence). The germline V and J ends were trimmed by 3 bases and 2 bases, with 17 bases remaining between them. The CDR3 spans 16 residues. CDR3 sequence reads: CASSMGGSKGAYEQYF. The CDR3 DNA follows: TGTGCCAGTAGTATGGGCGGGAGCAAGGGGGCCTACGAGCAGTACTTC.

This clone turned up a few times. The chain uses TRBV10-3 and TRBJ1-4, with D maybe TRBD1 (5 bases). From germline, CDR1 is ENHRY and CDR2 SYGVKD. The CDR3 loop spans 16 amino acids. V lost 3 bases, J lost 1 base, and 12 bases lay in between. CDR3 DNA sequence: TGTGCCATCAGTGACCTCGACAGAAGAACTAATGAAAAACTGTTTTTT. The encoded protein is CAISDLDRRTNEKLFF.

The chain couples TRBV2 to TRBJ2-5; TRBD2 matches 9 bases. The CDR3 spans 16 residues. Germline V lookup: CDR1 SNHLY, CDR2 FYNNEI. V gave up 5 bases and J gave up 5 bases; unmatched junction bases: 12. The CDR3 DNA is TGTGCCAGCAGTCCGGGGGCGGGAGGGCGCAGGGAGACCCAGTACTTC. It translates to CASSPGAGGRRETQYF. Full variable domain (outside the CDR3, taken from reference TRBV2 and TRBJ2-5): EPEVTQTPSHQVTQMGQEVILRCVPISNHLYFYWYRQILGQKVEFLVSFYNNEISEKSEIFDDQFSVERPDGSNFTLKIRSTKLEDSAMYFCASSPGAGGRRETQYFGPGTRLLVL.

The rearrangement uses TRBV3-1 (or the pseudogene TRBV3-2) and TRBJ1-6; D uncertain. Trimming took 4 bases from V and 4 from J, leaving 8 bases between them. This CDR3 contains 14 residues. Germline loops: CDR1 LGHDT, CDR2 YNNKEL (reference sequence). The CDR3 spells CASSPTPYNSPLHF. The CDR3 DNA follows: TGTGCCAGCAGCCCGACTCCGTATAATTCACCCCTCCACTTT.

The V call is TRBV4-1, the J call TRBJ1-2; D gene unclear. V lost 0 bases to trimming and J lost 0 bases, with 8 bases between them. Germline CDR1 is MGHRA and CDR2 is YSYEKL. CDR3 length: 15 amino acids. For the CDR3, the DNA is TGCGCCAGCAGCCAAGATAACCTAGCTAACTATGGCTACACCTTC. Protein product: CASSQDNLANYGYTF.

The V call is TRBV29-1, the J call TRBJ2-7, with unresolved D. In germline, CDR1 is SQVTM, CDR2 ANQGSEA. Trimming removed 0 bases from V and 5 bases from J, with 14 bases in between. CDR3 length equals 14 residues. DNA for the CDR3: TGCAGCGTTGAAGATCGCCGGAATGCGGACGAGCAGTACTTC. As protein: CSVEDRRNADEQYF.

V and J are TRBV19 and TRBJ1-2, with TRBD1 identical over 8 bases. The V gene's germline CDR1 is LNHDA and CDR2 SQIVND (reference sequence). V lost 4 bases and J lost 4; bases outside the gene matches: 11. The CDR3 length is 16 residues. CDR3 in DNA: TGTGCCAGTAGTACAACCGGGACAGGACCTTTCTATGGCTACACCTTC. Encoded protein: CASSTTGTGPFYGYTF.

The J gene is TRBJ1-2, the V gene TRBV12-3 or TRBV12-4; D might be TRBD1 (6 bases). The V and J ends lost 6 bases and 6 bases respectively, with 14 bases between them. This CDR3 has 13 amino acids. DNA of the CDR3: TGTGCCAGCAGATCCGGGACACGCGATGGCTACACCTTC. Its protein product is CASRSGTRDGYTF.

The V call is TRBV7-2, the J call TRBJ2-5; a weak D match, TRBD2 (6 bases). Looked up from germline, CDR1 is SGHTA and CDR2 is FQGNSA. V shed 3 bases and J shed 2 bases, with 13 bases lying between them. The CDR3 sequence is 15 residues long. The CDR3 protein is CASSLVRAGQETQYF. CDR3 bases: TGTGCCAGCAGCTTGGTTCGGGCGGGGCAAGAGACCCAGTACTTC.

The rearrangement links TRBV5-1 to TRBJ2-2; TRBD1 aligns across 8 bases. Germline values: CDR1 SGHRS, CDR2 YFSETQ. V shed 3 bases, J shed 1 base, and the junction held 8 bases outside the gene matches. There are 17 residues in the CDR3. The CDR3 loop reads CASSYIPGQVNTGELFF. In DNA, the CDR3 is TGCGCCAGCAGCTATATCCCGGGACAGGTGAACACCGGGGAGCTGTTTTTT.